The 7 T cell receptor beta chains given below trace back to one sample, sequenced in a study of control samples from healthy donors and cancer patients. TCRdb's copy holds only in-frame clones and misses some; the assay was immunoSEQ multiplex PCR. The sample holds under 450,000 clones, around 90% seen once. The material sequenced was PBMCs. The origin of the receptors is a man between 40 and 49 years old with head and neck cancer.

V is TRBV15 and J is TRBJ2-5; no clear D gene. The V gene's germline CDR1 is LNHNV and CDR2 YYDKDF (reference sequence). This CDR3 is built from 12 residues. Trimming removed 0 bases at V and 5 bases at J, with 4 bases between. CDR3 coding DNA: TGTGCCACCAGCAGAGATTTCGAGACCCAGTACTTC. This translates into CATSRDFETQYF.

The rearrangement links TRBV10-3 to TRBJ1-1, with 12 bases aligning to TRBD1. Germline V lookup: CDR1 ENHRY, CDR2 SYGVKD. The CDR3 extends over 21 amino acids. V shed 1 base, J shed 5 bases, and the junction held 20 bases outside the gene matches. The CDR3 DNA reads TGTGCCATCAGTGAGTTTCAAGCCTCGGGACAGGGGGCTAGACAAGTGACTGAAGCTTTCTTT. This codes for CAISEFQASGQGARQVTEAFF.

The chain links TRBV9 to TRBJ1-3; D is uncertain. The germline V gene has CDR1 SGDLS and CDR2 YYNGEE. Trimming took 2 bases from V and 3 from J, leaving 15 bases between them. This CDR3 has 16 residues. CDR3 nucleotides: TGTGCCAGCAGCGTGTCCTCCAGCGCCCTTGGAAACACCATATATTTT. Residues: CASSVSSSALGNTIYF.

CDR3 region: CASSYGPNSYEQYF. For the CDR3, the DNA is TGTGCCAGCAGTTACGGGCCGAACTCCTACGAGCAGTACTTC. J is TRBJ2-7 and V is TRBV6-2 or TRBV6-3; the D is unclear. Trimming removed 2 bases at V and 0 bases at J, with 8 bases between. CDR1 is MNHEY, CDR2 SVGEGT, per germline. The CDR3 totals 14 residues.

This clone occurred once. The chain recombines TRBV5-1 with TRBJ1-6; 10 bases align to TRBD1. Germline V gene sequence: CDR1 SGHRS, CDR2 YFSETQ. V dropped 0 bases and J dropped 5; count of bases not matched to a gene: 8. This CDR3 is 18 amino acids long. For the CDR3, the DNA is TGCGCCAGCAGCTTGGGTTATTCGGGGACAGGGGATAATTCACCCCTCCACTTT. This encodes CASSLGYSGTGDNSPLHF.

The chain joins TRBV3-1 (or the pseudogene TRBV3-2) to TRBJ2-1; TRBD2 matches at 11 bases. The CDR3 sequence is 16 residues long. The trim removed 4 bases at V and 12 bases at J, leaving 14 bases unmatched. Germline V gives CDR1 LGHDT, CDR2 YNNKEL (reference sequence). The CDR3: CASSRFQGLAGGGQFF. The CDR3 DNA is TGTGCCAGCAGCCGATTCCAGGGGCTAGCGGGGGGAGGGCAGTTCTTC.

This chain uses TRBV3-1 (or the pseudogene TRBV3-2) with TRBJ1-5; D is undetermined. The V gene lost 1 base and the J gene lost 9 bases, with 16 bases spanning the gap. Germline lookup yields CDR1 LGHDT and CDR2 YNNKEL (reference sequence). This CDR3 contains 15 residues. The CDR3 nucleotides are TGTGCCAGCAGCCAAGGTGGAGGGAGTGTGTGGCCCCAGCATTTT. Protein sequence: CASSQGGGSVWPQHF.